This T cell receptor beta chain was found in a study of neoadjuvant nivolumab and ipilimumab in lung cancer. Study results and caveats: Only two of four nivolumab-treated tumors gained richness and clonality by surgery. Higher pretherapy blood TCR richness went with higher resected-tumor richness.

V lost 5 bases, J lost 0 bases, and 7 bases stayed unmatched. CDR3 length: 16 residues. Germline CDR1 SGHDT, CDR2 YYEEEE. Sequencing used immunoSEQ multiplex PCR; TCRdb keeps in-frame clones, though not all of them. Counted here are 30,000 or so clones, about nine tenths occurring once; the ten biggest clones make up around 4.8%. Points on this clone: Its antigen is not identified.

The chain carries TRBV5-6 and TRBJ2-1; 8 bases fit TRBD1. The TCR originated in an adult with non-small cell lung cancer. The sample in question was peripheral blood, obtained after neoadjuvant nivolumab, alone or with ipilimumab, at or shortly before surgery. CDR3 sequence: CASRSTTGGSYNEQFF. The CDR3 DNA reads as TGTGCCAGCAGGTCCACTACAGGGGGCTCCTACAATGAGCAGTTCTTC. Filled out from reference TRBV5-6 and TRBJ2-1, the complete variable domain reads DAGVTQSPTHLIKTRGQQVTLRCSPKSGHDTVSWYQQALGQGPQFIFQYYEEEERQRGNFPDRFSGHQFPNYSSELNVNALLLGDSALYLCASRSTTGGSYNEQFFGPGTRLTVL.